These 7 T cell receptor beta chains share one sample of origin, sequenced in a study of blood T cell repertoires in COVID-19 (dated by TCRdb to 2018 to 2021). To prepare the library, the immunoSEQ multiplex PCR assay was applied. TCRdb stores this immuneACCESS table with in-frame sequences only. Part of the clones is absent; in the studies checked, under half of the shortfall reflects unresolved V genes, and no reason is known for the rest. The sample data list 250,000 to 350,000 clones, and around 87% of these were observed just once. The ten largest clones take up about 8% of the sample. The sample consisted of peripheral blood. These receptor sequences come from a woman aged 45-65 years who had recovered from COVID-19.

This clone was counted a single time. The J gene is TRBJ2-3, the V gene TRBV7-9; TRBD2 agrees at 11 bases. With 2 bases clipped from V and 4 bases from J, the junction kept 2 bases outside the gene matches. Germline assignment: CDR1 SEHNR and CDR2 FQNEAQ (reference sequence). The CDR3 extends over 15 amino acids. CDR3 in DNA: TGTGCCAGCAGCTTACTAGCGGGAGGCGCAGATACGCAGTATTTT. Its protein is CASSLLAGGADTQYF.

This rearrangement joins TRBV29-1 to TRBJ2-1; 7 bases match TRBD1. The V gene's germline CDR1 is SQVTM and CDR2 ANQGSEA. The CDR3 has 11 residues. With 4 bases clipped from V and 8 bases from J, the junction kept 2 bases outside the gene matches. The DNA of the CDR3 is TGCAGCGTTGGACAGGGCTATGAGCAGTTCTTC. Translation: CSVGQGYEQFF.

The CDR3 reads CASSGVRGAAGGPYNEQFF. CDR3 nucleotide sequence: TGTGCCAGCAGCGGAGTCCGGGGGGCGGCGGGAGGGCCATACAATGAGCAGTTCTTC. This chain joins TRBV7-2 and TRBJ2-1; 9 nucleotides align to TRBD2. Germline CDR1 and CDR2: SGHTA and FQGNSA. The CDR3 runs 19 residues. Trimming removed 5 bases from V and 4 bases from J; junction bases left unmatched: 18.

The CDR3 DNA reads as TGTGCCAGCAGCCAAGAGTGGGGGGACTATGGCTACACCTTC. This encodes CASSQEWGDYGYTF. The gene calls are TRBV3-1 (or the pseudogene TRBV3-2) and TRBJ1-2, with D possibly being TRBD1 (5 bases). CDR3 size: 14 residues. Germline-derived CDR1 and CDR2 are LGHDT and YNNKEL (reference sequence). Trimming left V 0 bases short and J 3 bases short, with 8 bases between.

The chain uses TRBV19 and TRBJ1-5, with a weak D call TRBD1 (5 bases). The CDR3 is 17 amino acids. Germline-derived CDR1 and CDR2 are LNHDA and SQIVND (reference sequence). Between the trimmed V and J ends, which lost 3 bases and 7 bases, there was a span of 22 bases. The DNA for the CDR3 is TGTGCCAGTAGTATGGGGGGACCGTACCGGGCCCGCCAGCCCCAGCATTTT. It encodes CASSMGGPYRARQPQHF.

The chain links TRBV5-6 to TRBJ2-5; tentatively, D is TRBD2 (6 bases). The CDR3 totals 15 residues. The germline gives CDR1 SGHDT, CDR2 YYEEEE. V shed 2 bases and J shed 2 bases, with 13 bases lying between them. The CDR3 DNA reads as TGTGCCAGCAGCTTCGCCGTGGGAGGACAAGAGACCCAGTACTTC. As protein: CASSFAVGGQETQYF.

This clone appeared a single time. The CDR3 DNA is TGCAGCGTTGAAGACCCGGGCAGGGCGCCTTATGGCTACACCTTC. It yields the protein CSVEDPGRAPYGYTF. The chain combines TRBV29-1 with TRBJ1-2, with D maybe TRBD1 (5 bases). Germline loops: CDR1 SQVTM, CDR2 ANQGSEA. This CDR3 has 15 amino acids. V gave up 0 bases and J gave up 5 bases, with 16 bases separating them. Full variable domain (rest looked up from reference TRBV29-1 and TRBJ1-2): SAVISQKPSRDICQRGTSLTIQCQVDSQVTMMFWYRQQPGQSLTLIATANQGSEATYESGFVIDKFPISRPNLTFSTLTVSNMSPEDSSIYLCSVEDPGRAPYGYTFGSGTRLTVV.